The 7 T cell receptor beta chains below all came from one sample that was sequenced in a study of early T cells in non-severe SARS-CoV-2 infection. In TCRdb, the 5' RACE reads were re-called with MiXCR into one record per CDR3 protein. The profile shows 32,000 or so distinct CDR3 sequences, 5% to 6% of them singletons. Sequencing was done on a sample of whole blood. The receptors were sampled from an adult who was a healthcare worker with PCR-confirmed SARS-CoV-2 infection or an uninfected control (not recorded which).

There are a few counts of this clonotype. This chain links TRBV28 with TRBJ2-2, with 8 bases matching TRBD1. The CDR3 covers 17 residues. Germline V gene data show CDR1 as MDHEN and CDR2 as SYDVKM. V gave up 3 bases and J gave up 2 bases; unmatched junction bases: 8. The CDR3 coding sequence is TGTGCCAGCAGTTTGCAAGGACAGGGCCCAAACACCGGGGAGCTGTTTTTT. Its protein is CASSLQGQGPNTGELFF. Full variable domain (outside the CDR3, taken from reference TRBV28 and TRBJ2-2): DVKVTQSSRYLVKRTGEKVFLECVQDMDHENMFWYRQDPGLGLRLIYFSYDVKMKEKGDIPEGYSVSREKKERFSLILESASTNQTSMYLCASSLQGQGPNTGELFFGEGSRLTVL.

This clonotype was counted at least ten times. V is TRBV29-1 and J is TRBJ1-5, with D perhaps TRBD1 (5 bases). CDR1 and CDR2 (germline): SQVTM, ANQGSEA. This CDR3 has 10 residues. In DNA, the CDR3 is TGCAGTCCAGGGCATCAGCCCCAGCATTTT. Protein: CSPGHQPQHF.

This clonotype has ten or more counts. This sequence joins TRBV5-1 and TRBJ2-7; D ambiguous. CDR1 is SGHRS and CDR2 is YFSETQ in the germline V gene. V was pared by 0 bases and J by 5 bases, with 12 bases between. The CDR3 runs to 14 residues. The CDR3 region has the DNA TGCGCCAGCAGCTTGGGACCAACCCAGGACGAGCAGTACTTC. Translating it yields CASSLGPTQDEQYF.

The CDR3 coding sequence is TGTGCCAGCAGCCGGCTAACTAGCGCCAACACCGGGGAGCTGTTTTTT. Translation: CASSRLTSANTGELFF. This chain joins TRBV11-2 and TRBJ2-2; TRBD2 matches 7 bases. Germline loops: CDR1 SGHAT, CDR2 FQNNGV. V was clipped by 5 bases and J by 2 bases; unmatched bases: 8. The CDR3 has 16 amino acids. Based on the CDR3 plus reference TRBV11-2 and TRBJ2-2, the full variable domain is EAGVAQSPRYKIIEKRQSVAFWCNPISGHATLYWYQQILGQGPKLLIQFQNNGVVDDSQLPKDRFSAERLKGVDSTLKIQPAKLEDSAVYLCASSRLTSANTGELFFGEGSRLTVL.

The chain couples TRBV20-1 to TRBJ1-1, with unresolved D. The CDR3 has 12 residues. V was shortened by 2 bases and J by 1 base, with 5 bases between the two germline ends. Germline V gene sequence: CDR1 DFQATT, CDR2 SNEGSKA (reference sequence). This CDR3 reads CSARYPNTEAFF. In DNA form, the CDR3 reads TGCAGTGCTAGATACCCGAACACTGAAGCTTTCTTT.

This clonotype was counted between two and nine times. The CDR3 coding sequence is TGCGCCAGCAGCCAAGAGGGACTACCCTCGGCTCAGCAGTTCTTC. This gives the protein CASSQEGLPSAQQFF. This chain connects TRBV4-3 to TRBJ2-1; 7 nucleotides agree with TRBD2. In germline, CDR1 is LGHNA, CDR2 YSLEER. V shed 0 bases, J shed 11 bases, and the junction held 10 bases outside the gene matches. This CDR3 has 15 residues.

The chain couples TRBV20-1 to TRBJ2-1, with TRBD2 identical over 12 bases. J lost 8 bases, V lost 3 bases, and 11 bases had no gene match. Germline V gene lookup returns CDR1 DFQATT and CDR2 SNEGSKA (reference sequence). This CDR3 is 16 amino acids long. CDR3 sequence reads: CSASGRTSGARDEQFF. CDR3 sequence (DNA): TGCAGTGCTAGCGGGAGGACTAGCGGGGCCCGGGATGAGCAGTTCTTC.